Presented here are 28 T cell receptor beta chains from one specimen sequenced in a study of blood T cell repertoires in COVID-19. Assay: immunoSEQ multiplex PCR; the TCRdb copy retains only in-frame clones and omits some. The table has around 160,000 clones, roughly 88% seen once. The sample consisted of peripheral blood. Receptors were obtained from a woman in her fifties or sixties with COVID-19, enrolled during active disease.

This clone was picked up a small number of times. This rearrangement joins TRBV2 to TRBJ1-2; perhaps TRBD1 as D (5 bases). This CDR3 is 14 amino acids long. Germline lookup yields CDR1 SNHLY and CDR2 FYNNEI. With 6 bases removed from V and 0 bases from J, the gap between germline ends came to 11 bases. For the CDR3, the DNA is TGTGCCAGCAGGGCAGGGCCGACTAACTATGGCTACACCTTC. Encoded protein: CASRAGPTNYGYTF.

V is TRBV19 and J is TRBJ1-1, with D tentatively TRBD1 (5 bases). Trimming removed 10 bases from V and 0 bases from J, with 21 bases in between. Germline CDR1 LNHDA, CDR2 SQIVND (reference sequence). The CDR3 is made up of 16 amino acids. Here the CDR3 reads CATSIGGGTMNTEAFF. DNA of the CDR3: TGTGCCACAAGTATTGGGGGAGGGACGATGAACACTGAAGCTTTCTTT.

V is TRBV11-3 and J is TRBJ2-2; TRBD1 might be the D (5 bases). The CDR3 has 16 amino acids. Per the germline V gene, CDR1 is SGHNT and CDR2 is YENEEA. V was pared by 0 bases and J by 1 base, with 9 bases between. CDR3 sequence (DNA): TGTGCCAGCAGCTTAGAGCAGGGATTGAACACCGGGGAGCTGTTTTTT. It specifies CASSLEQGLNTGELFF.

The V call is TRBV5-6, the J call TRBJ2-1, with 8 bases aligning to TRBD2. J gave up 8 bases and V 2 bases, and 9 bases lay outside the gene matches. Germline loops: CDR1 SGHDT, CDR2 YYEEEE. The CDR3 totals 15 residues. The DNA of the CDR3 is TGTGCCAGCAGCTTTTCCGGGGGGGCCGGTTATGAGCAGTTCTTC. Translation: CASSFSGGAGYEQFF.

The genes are TRBV15 and TRBJ1-1; TRBD1 might be the D (5 bases). Trimming took 3 bases from V and 3 from J, leaving 14 bases between them. The CDR3 covers 15 residues. Germline CDR1 LNHNV, CDR2 YYDKDF (reference sequence). CDR3 in DNA: TGTGCCACCAGCAGTTTAATAGGGGTGGACACTGAAGCTTTCTTT. Its translation: CATSSLIGVDTEAFF.

V usage is TRBV7-2 and J usage is TRBJ1-5; TRBD1 matches 9 bases. The germline V gene has CDR1 SGHTA and CDR2 FQGNSA. The CDR3 runs 14 residues. J lost 2 bases, V lost 5 bases, and 1 base had no gene match. The CDR3 DNA sequence: TGTGCCAGCAGCCGGGACAGGGGCAATCAGCCCCAGCATTTT. It is translated as CASSRDRGNQPQHF.

The V call is TRBV6-2 or TRBV6-3, the J call TRBJ1-5; weak D call: TRBD1 (6 bases). The germline V and J ends were trimmed by 2 bases and 1 base, with 18 bases remaining between them. The CDR3 is made up of 18 amino acids. Germline V lookup: CDR1 MNHEY, CDR2 SVGEGT. The CDR3 loop is CASSYIRGGAWSNQPQHF. CDR3 DNA: TGTGCCAGCAGTTACATCCGAGGGGGGGCGTGGAGCAATCAGCCCCAGCATTTT.

J is TRBJ1-2 and V is TRBV2; no reliable D call. The length of the CDR3 is 11 residues. Germline CDR1 reads SNHLY; CDR2 reads FYNNEI. Between the trimmed V and J ends, which lost 5 bases and 7 bases, there was a span of 8 bases. DNA for the CDR3: TGTGCCAGCAGTATTGTCGGTGGCTACACCTTC. Its translation is CASSIVGGYTF.

The chain joins TRBV15 to TRBJ1-2; a possible D gene is TRBD1 (6 bases). The CDR3 loop spans 14 amino acids. V was cut by 5 bases and J by 2 bases, with 12 bases left in between. In germline, CDR1 is LNHNV, CDR2 YYDKDF (reference sequence). Written as DNA, the CDR3 is TGTGCCACCAGCTCAAACAGGGTGAACTATGGCTACACCTTC. Encoded protein: CATSSNRVNYGYTF.

The chain combines TRBV15 with TRBJ2-7, with 9 bases fitting TRBD1. Per the germline V gene, CDR1 is LNHNV and CDR2 is YYDKDF (reference sequence). The CDR3 has 15 amino acids. V lost 2 bases to trimming and J lost 0 bases; unmatched junction nucleotides: 2. Here the CDR3 DNA reads TGTGCCACCAGCAGAACGGGACAGGGCTCCTACGAGCAGTACTTC. Its protein is CATSRTGQGSYEQYF.

The chain carries TRBV18 and TRBJ2-5, with 10 positions matching TRBD1. This CDR3 is 14 amino acids long. Trimming took 4 bases from V and 4 from J; bases not matched to a gene: 3. Germline V CDR1 and CDR2: KGHSH, LQKENI. The DNA for the CDR3 is TGTGCCAGCTCACAGGACAGGGGGGGAGAGACCCAGTACTTC. Amino acids: CASSQDRGGETQYF. The full variable domain, with the rest looked up from reference TRBV18 and TRBJ2-5, is NAGVMQNPRHLVRRRGQEARLRCSPMKGHSHVYWYRQLPEEGLKFMVYLQKENIIDESGMPKERFSAEFPKEGPSILRIQQVVRGDSAAYFCASSQDRGGETQYFGPGTRLLVL.

The rearrangement uses TRBV12-5 and TRBJ2-5, with a weak D call TRBD1 (5 bases). Trimming cost V 1 base and J 10 bases, with 19 bases left between them. The CDR3 is made up of 15 amino acids. CDR1 is LGHNT and CDR2 is FRNRAP in the germline V gene. This CDR3 is CASGLDQGAVGNQYF. For the CDR3, the DNA is TGTGCTAGTGGTTTGGATCAAGGGGCGGTTGGGAACCAGTACTTC.

The chain links TRBV9 to TRBJ1-2; no reliable D call. The CDR3 runs to 12 residues. V lost 4 bases, J lost 4 bases, and 8 bases lay in between. The germline gives CDR1 SGDLS, CDR2 YYNGEE. The CDR3 sequence is CASSPSSYGYTF. DNA of the CDR3: TGTGCCAGCAGCCCGAGCTCCTATGGCTACACCTTC.

The genes are TRBV18 and TRBJ1-6; weak D call: TRBD1 (5 bases). V lost 2 bases to trimming and J lost 1 base, with 18 bases between them. Per the germline V gene, CDR1 is KGHSH and CDR2 is LQKENI. The CDR3 is made up of 19 amino acids. The CDR3, as DNA: TGTGCCAGCTCACCAAGGACCCTCCAGGGTGGGTCCTATAATTCACCCCTCCACTTT. Protein: CASSPRTLQGGSYNSPLHF.

The chain joins TRBV7-2 to TRBJ2-7; TRBD1 matches 7 bases. J lost 2 bases, V lost 1 base, and 5 bases had no gene match. Germline CDR1 SGHTA, CDR2 FQGNSA. The CDR3 is 15 residues long. The CDR3 DNA is TGTGCCAGCAGCTTAGTTACAGGGGAAGCCTACGAGCAGTACTTC. Its protein product is CASSLVTGEAYEQYF.

V is TRBV6-2 or TRBV6-3 and J is TRBJ1-2, with no clear D. This CDR3 has 14 residues. CDR1 is MNHEY and CDR2 is SVGEGT in the germline V gene. V shed 3 bases and J shed 4 bases, with 12 bases lying between them. The CDR3 here is CASSYSMESYGYTF. DNA for the CDR3: TGTGCCAGCAGTTATTCGATGGAGTCCTATGGCTACACCTTC.

This chain uses TRBV9 with TRBJ2-3; 7 bases line up with TRBD2. V dropped 0 bases and J dropped 6; count of bases not matched to a gene: 13. Germline values: CDR1 SGDLS, CDR2 YYNGEE. The CDR3 spans 17 residues. DNA for the CDR3: TGTGCCAGCAGCGTAGGCGGGGGACCTCTTCTTTCCGATACGCAGTATTTT. Encoded protein: CASSVGGGPLLSDTQYF.

This chain joins TRBV18 and TRBJ2-1, with 13 bases aligning to TRBD2. Germline V gene sequence: CDR1 KGHSH, CDR2 LQKENI. There are 15 residues in the CDR3. The V and J ends lost 6 bases and 7 bases, in that order; junction bases with no gene match: 6. The CDR3 protein is CASSPGTSGANEQFF. CDR3 coding DNA: TGTGCCAGCTCTCCCGGGACTAGCGGGGCTAATGAGCAGTTCTTC.

This chain connects TRBV20-1 to TRBJ1-2; the match to TRBD1 covers 7 bases. Germline V CDR1 and CDR2: DFQATT, SNEGSKA (reference sequence). Trimming took 4 bases from V and 7 from J; bases not matched to a gene: 3. The CDR3 has 11 residues. The CDR3 protein is CSATHRGGYTF. CDR3 DNA: TGCAGTGCTACTCACAGGGGTGGCTACACCTTC.

The rearrangement links TRBV24-1 to TRBJ2-3; 14 bases line up with TRBD2. With V trimmed by 4 bases and J by 2 bases, 13 bases remained unmatched. Germline V gene lookup returns CDR1 KGHDR and CDR2 SFDVKD. The CDR3 is 20 amino acids. CDR3 nucleotides: TGTGCCACCAGTGACCCCACAGGACTAGCGGGGGGACCCTCCACAGATACGCAGTATTTT. Residues: CATSDPTGLAGGPSTDTQYF.

The chain links TRBV2 to TRBJ1-5; D gene ambiguous. This CDR3 contains 15 residues. The V end lost 7 bases, the J end lost 0 bases, and 13 bases lay between the germline ends. Germline V gene sequence: CDR1 SNHLY, CDR2 FYNNEI. CDR3 DNA: TGTGCCAGCACGATCGGAGGTTTTAGCAATCAGCCCCAGCATTTT. Protein sequence: CASTIGGFSNQPQHF.

The V and J genes are TRBV6-4 and TRBJ2-3; weak D call: TRBD2 (6 bases). From germline, CDR1 is MRHNA and CDR2 SNTAGT. Between the trimmed V and J ends, which lost 0 bases and 2 bases, there was a span of 9 bases. There are 15 residues in the CDR3. CDR3 coding DNA: TGTGCCAGCAGTGACTCGGGCGGGGCCACAGATACGCAGTATTTT. This codes for CASSDSGGATDTQYF.

This clone came up a few times. This chain joins TRBV20-1 and TRBJ1-1; tentatively, D is TRBD1 (5 bases). Germline V gene sequence: CDR1 DFQATT, CDR2 SNEGSKA (reference sequence). V dropped 7 bases and J dropped 0 bases, with 6 bases sitting between them. The CDR3 has 11 residues. In nucleotides, the CDR3 is TGCAGTGAAGGGGTGAACACTGAAGCTTTCTTT. Translation: CSEGVNTEAFF.

This clone was found a few times. This chain links TRBV2 with TRBJ2-5; D perhaps matches TRBD1 (6 bases). The ends were cut back, 8 bases at V and 10 bases at J, with 14 bases in the middle. The germline V gene has CDR1 SNHLY and CDR2 FYNNEI. The CDR3 runs 11 residues. This CDR3 is CASRDIQIQYF. Here the CDR3 DNA reads TGTGCCAGCCGGGACATTCAGATCCAGTACTTC.

The chain uses TRBV7-2 and TRBJ1-2; 7 nucleotides match TRBD1. There are 13 residues in the CDR3. Germline assignment: CDR1 SGHTA and CDR2 FQGNSA. V lost 4 bases, J lost 4 bases, and 3 bases stayed unmatched. In nucleotides, the CDR3 is TGTGCCAGCAGCTCGACAGGGTCCTATGGCTACACCTTC. Its translation: CASSSTGSYGYTF.

The chain has TRBV6-5 and TRBJ2-2, with D possibly being TRBD2 (6 bases). The CDR3 consists of 14 residues. V was pared by 8 bases and J by 2 bases, with 12 bases between. Germline V gene lookup returns CDR1 MNHEY and CDR2 SVGAGI. Written as DNA, the CDR3 is TGTGCCAGCCGGTGGGGGGTCAACACCGGGGAGCTGTTTTTT. Translation gives CASRWGVNTGELFF.

The chain combines TRBV19 with TRBJ1-1; possible D gene TRBD1, 5 bases. Trimming left V 6 bases short and J 7 bases short, with 18 bases between. Per the germline V gene, CDR1 is LNHDA and CDR2 is SQIVND (reference sequence). This CDR3 has 14 residues. DNA for the CDR3: TGTGCCAGTAGCCGTGGAGGGGAGCCGATTGAAGCTTTCTTT. This codes for CASSRGGEPIEAFF.

The genes are TRBV5-1 and TRBJ1-1; 8 positions match TRBD1. Germline values: CDR1 SGHRS, CDR2 YFSETQ. J gave up 0 bases and V 6 bases, and 13 bases lay outside the gene matches. The CDR3 covers 17 residues. The CDR3 coding sequence is TGCGCCAGCACCCTGACAGGGGCTGGAGGATTGAACACTGAAGCTTTCTTT. It codes for CASTLTGAGGLNTEAFF.